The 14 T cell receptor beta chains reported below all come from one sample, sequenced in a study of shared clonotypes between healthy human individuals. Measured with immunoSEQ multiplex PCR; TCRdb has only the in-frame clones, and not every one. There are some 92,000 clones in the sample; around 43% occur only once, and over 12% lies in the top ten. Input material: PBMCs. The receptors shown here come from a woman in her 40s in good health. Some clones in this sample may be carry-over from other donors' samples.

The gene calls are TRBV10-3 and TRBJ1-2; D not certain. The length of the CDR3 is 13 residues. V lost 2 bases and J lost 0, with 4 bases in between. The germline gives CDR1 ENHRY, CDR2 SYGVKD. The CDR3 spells CAISEDPNYGYTF. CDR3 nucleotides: TGTGCCATCAGTGAGGACCCTAACTATGGCTACACCTTC.

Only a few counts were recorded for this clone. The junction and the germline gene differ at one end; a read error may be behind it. This CDR3 reads CASSEPGARGYAF. The CDR3, as DNA: TGTGCCAGCAGTGAACCGGGGGCGCGCGGCTACGCCTTC. The V call is TRBV2, the J call TRBJ1-2; possibly TRBD1 for D (6 bases). In germline, CDR1 is SNHLY, CDR2 FYNNEI. The length of the CDR3 is 13 residues.

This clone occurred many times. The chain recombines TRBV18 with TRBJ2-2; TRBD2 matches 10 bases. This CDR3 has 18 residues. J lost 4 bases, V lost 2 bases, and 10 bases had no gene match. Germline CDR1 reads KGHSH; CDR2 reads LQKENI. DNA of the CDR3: TGTGCCAGCTCACCAGCGCTAGCGGGAGCTGGGGGCACCGGGGAGCTGTTTTTT. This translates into CASSPALAGAGGTGELFF. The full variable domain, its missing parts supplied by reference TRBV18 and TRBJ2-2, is NAGVMQNPRHLVRRRGQEARLRCSPMKGHSHVYWYRQLPEEGLKFMVYLQKENIIDESGMPKERFSAEFPKEGPSILRIQQVVRGDSAAYFCASSPALAGAGGTGELFFGEGSRLTVL.

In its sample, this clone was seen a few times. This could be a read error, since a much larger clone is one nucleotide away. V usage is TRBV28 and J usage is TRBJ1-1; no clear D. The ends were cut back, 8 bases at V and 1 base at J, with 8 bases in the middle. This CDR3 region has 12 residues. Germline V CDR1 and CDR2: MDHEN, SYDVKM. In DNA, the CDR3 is TGTGCCAGCGCGGAGGGGAACACTGAAGCTTTCTTT. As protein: CASAEGNTEAFF.

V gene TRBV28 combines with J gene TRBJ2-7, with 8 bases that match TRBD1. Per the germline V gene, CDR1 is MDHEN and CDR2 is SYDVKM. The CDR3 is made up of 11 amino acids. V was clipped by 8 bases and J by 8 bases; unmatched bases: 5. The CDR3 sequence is CASDRGGKQYF. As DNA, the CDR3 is TGTGCCAGCGACAGGGGCGGCAAGCAGTACTTC.

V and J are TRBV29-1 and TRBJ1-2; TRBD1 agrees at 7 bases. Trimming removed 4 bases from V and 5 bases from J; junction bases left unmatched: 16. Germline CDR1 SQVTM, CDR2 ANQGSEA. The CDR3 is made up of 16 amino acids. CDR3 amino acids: CSVVPPGQAAGYGYTF. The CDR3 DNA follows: TGCAGCGTTGTCCCCCCCGGACAGGCCGCGGGGTATGGCTACACCTTC.

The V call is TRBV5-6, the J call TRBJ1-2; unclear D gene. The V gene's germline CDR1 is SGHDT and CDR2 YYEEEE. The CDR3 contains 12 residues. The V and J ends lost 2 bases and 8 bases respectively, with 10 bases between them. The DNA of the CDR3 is TGTGCCAGCAGCTTTGGACTATACGGCTACACCTTC. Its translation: CASSFGLYGYTF. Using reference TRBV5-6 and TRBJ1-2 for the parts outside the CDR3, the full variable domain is DAGVTQSPTHLIKTRGQQVTLRCSPKSGHDTVSWYQQALGQGPQFIFQYYEEEERQRGNFPDRFSGHQFPNYSSELNVNALLLGDSALYLCASSFGLYGYTFGSGTRLTVV.

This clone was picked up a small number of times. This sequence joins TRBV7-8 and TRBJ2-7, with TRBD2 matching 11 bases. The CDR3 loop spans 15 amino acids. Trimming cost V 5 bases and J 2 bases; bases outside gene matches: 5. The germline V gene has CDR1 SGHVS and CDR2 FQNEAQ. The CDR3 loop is CASSETSGAAYEQYF. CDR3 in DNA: TGTGCCAGCAGCGAGACTAGCGGGGCCGCCTACGAGCAGTACTTC.

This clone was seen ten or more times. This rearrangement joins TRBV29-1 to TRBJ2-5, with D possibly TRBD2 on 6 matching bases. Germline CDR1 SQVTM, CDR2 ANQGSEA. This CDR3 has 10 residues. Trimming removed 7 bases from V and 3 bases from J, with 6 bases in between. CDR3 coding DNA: TGCAGCGGCGGGGAAGAGACCCAGTACTTC. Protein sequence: CSGGEETQYF. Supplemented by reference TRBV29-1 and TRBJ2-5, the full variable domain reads SAVISQKPSRDICQRGTSLTIQCQVDSQVTMMFWYRQQPGQSLTLIATANQGSEATYESGFVIDKFPISRPNLTFSTLTVSNMSPEDSSIYLCSGGEETQYFGPGTRLLVL.

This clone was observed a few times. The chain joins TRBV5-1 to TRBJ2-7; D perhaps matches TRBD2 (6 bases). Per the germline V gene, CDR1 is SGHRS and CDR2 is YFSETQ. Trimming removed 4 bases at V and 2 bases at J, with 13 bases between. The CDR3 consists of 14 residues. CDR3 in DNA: TGCGCCAGCAGCCAATTTGCGGGGCCCTACGAGCAGTACTTC. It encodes CASSQFAGPYEQYF.

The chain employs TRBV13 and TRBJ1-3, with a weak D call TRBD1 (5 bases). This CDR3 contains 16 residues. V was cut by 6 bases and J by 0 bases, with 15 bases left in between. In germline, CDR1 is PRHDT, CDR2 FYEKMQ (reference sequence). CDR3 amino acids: CASSERSGHSGNTIYF. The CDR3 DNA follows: TGTGCCAGCAGTGAACGGTCGGGGCACTCTGGAAACACCATATATTTT.

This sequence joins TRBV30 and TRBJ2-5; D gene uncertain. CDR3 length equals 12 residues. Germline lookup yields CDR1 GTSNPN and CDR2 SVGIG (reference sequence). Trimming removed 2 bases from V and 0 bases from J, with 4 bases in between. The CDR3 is CAWSTNQETQYF. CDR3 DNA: TGTGCCTGGAGTACAAACCAAGAGACCCAGTACTTC.

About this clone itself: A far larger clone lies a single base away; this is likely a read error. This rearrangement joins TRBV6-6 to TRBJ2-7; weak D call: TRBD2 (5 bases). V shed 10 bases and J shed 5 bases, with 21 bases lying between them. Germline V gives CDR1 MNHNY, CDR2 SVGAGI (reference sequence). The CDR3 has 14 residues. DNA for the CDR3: TGTGCCACCCGGGAACGGGGTGCCCAGAACGAGCAGTACTTC. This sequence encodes CATRERGAQNEQYF.

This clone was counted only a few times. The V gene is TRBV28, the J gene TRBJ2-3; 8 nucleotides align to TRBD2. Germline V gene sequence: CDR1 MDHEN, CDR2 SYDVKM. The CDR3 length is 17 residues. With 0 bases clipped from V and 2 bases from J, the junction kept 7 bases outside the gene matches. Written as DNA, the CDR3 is TGTGCCAGCAGTTTATGGGGGAGCGGGAGATACACAGATACGCAGTATTTT. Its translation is CASSLWGSGRYTDTQYF.